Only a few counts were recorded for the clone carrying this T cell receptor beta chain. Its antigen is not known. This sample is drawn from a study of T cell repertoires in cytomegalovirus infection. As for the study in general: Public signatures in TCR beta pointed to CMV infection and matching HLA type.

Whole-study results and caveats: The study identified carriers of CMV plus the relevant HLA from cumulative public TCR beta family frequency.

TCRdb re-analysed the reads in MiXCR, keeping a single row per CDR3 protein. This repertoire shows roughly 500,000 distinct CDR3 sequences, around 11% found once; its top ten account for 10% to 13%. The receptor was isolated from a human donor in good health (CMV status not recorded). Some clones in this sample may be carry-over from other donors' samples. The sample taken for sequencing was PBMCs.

The CDR3 nucleotides are TGTGCCAGCAGTTTATCAGGCAGGGGGTGGTTCTTC. Translation gives CASSLSGRGWFF. This chain connects TRBV27 to TRBJ2-1; 7 bases match TRBD1. J gave up 15 bases and V 0 bases, and 5 bases lay outside the gene matches. The CDR3 totals 12 residues. Germline V gene lookup returns CDR1 MNHEY and CDR2 SMNVEV (reference sequence).